These 8 T cell receptor beta chains were sequenced from one sample in a study of blood T cell repertoires in COVID-19. Some clones are missing from TCRdb's copy, which holds only in-frame ones; the method was immunoSEQ multiplex PCR. Altogether 250,000 to 300,000 clones are present, about 88% being singletons, with the ten largest covering 3.6%. Sequenced input: peripheral blood. The receptor set was obtained from a man between 18 and 29 years old with active or convalescent COVID-19.

The rearrangement joins TRBV13 to TRBJ2-7, with 10 bases aligning to TRBD2. CDR1 is PRHDT and CDR2 is FYEKMQ in the germline V gene (reference sequence). There are 14 residues in the CDR3. The trim removed 6 bases at V and 3 bases at J, leaving 5 bases unmatched. The CDR3 nucleotides are TGTGCCAGCAGTGAAGCGGGAGGGGTCTACGAGCAGTACTTC. Its translation is CASSEAGGVYEQYF.

The J gene is TRBJ2-3, the V gene TRBV7-3; TRBD1 might be the D (6 bases). This CDR3 contains 15 residues. The V and J ends lost 5 bases and 6 bases respectively, with 18 bases between them. Per germline, CDR1 SGHTA and CDR2 FQGTGA. The CDR3 DNA reads TGTGCCAGCAGCCCCCAGGGGTCGAGAACTGATACGCAGTATTTT. It translates to CASSPQGSRTDTQYF.

The chain is built from TRBV28 and TRBJ1-6; weak D call: TRBD1 (6 bases). Trimming stripped 3 bases from V and 7 bases from J, with 10 bases between. Germline loops: CDR1 MDHEN, CDR2 SYDVKM. The CDR3 consists of 14 residues. In DNA form, the CDR3 reads TGTGCCAGCAGTTTTCAGGGGATGAATTCACCCCTCCACTTT. Translated: CASSFQGMNSPLHF. The full variable domain, its missing parts supplied by reference TRBV28 and TRBJ1-6, is DVKVTQSSRYLVKRTGEKVFLECVQDMDHENMFWYRQDPGLGLRLIYFSYDVKMKEKGDIPEGYSVSREKKERFSLILESASTNQTSMYLCASSFQGMNSPLHFGNGTRLTVT.

The chain combines TRBV21-1 with TRBJ2-1; TRBD2, the table's D call, was not compared with the DNA. TRBV21-1 represents a pseudogene. The CDR3 sequence is 17 residues long. The CDR3 DNA reads as TGTGCCAGCAGCAGCCTTTCCATAGCGGGAGGGGGCAATGAGCAGTTCTTC. Translation gives CASSSLSIAGGGNEQFF.

The gene calls are TRBV2 and TRBJ2-1, with 7 positions matching TRBD1. Per the germline V gene, CDR1 is SNHLY and CDR2 is FYNNEI. J gave up 2 bases and V 3 bases, and 4 bases lay outside the gene matches. The CDR3 totals 15 residues. CDR3 sequence: CASSDLGQPYNEQFF. DNA of the CDR3: TGTGCCAGCAGTGACCTGGGACAGCCCTACAATGAGCAGTTCTTC.

The rearrangement links TRBV12-3 or TRBV12-4 to TRBJ2-7; D perhaps matches TRBD1 (5 bases). Trimming left V 5 bases short and J 2 bases short, with 7 bases between. This CDR3 region has 12 residues. CDR3 in DNA: TGTGCCAGCAGTCCAGGGACCTACGAGCAGTACTTC. Protein sequence: CASSPGTYEQYF.

The chain couples TRBV9 to TRBJ1-4; tentatively, D is TRBD1 (5 bases). The germline V gene has CDR1 SGDLS and CDR2 YYNGEE. V was shortened by 4 bases and J by 4 bases, with 14 bases between the two germline ends. The CDR3 contains 15 residues. The CDR3 here is CASSPWGGNNEKLFF. The DNA of the CDR3 is TGTGCCAGCAGCCCATGGGGGGGGAATAATGAAAAACTGTTTTTT.

This clone was recorded a few times. V usage is TRBV7-9 and J usage is TRBJ2-1; 10 bases match TRBD2. V lost 5 bases to trimming and J lost 2 bases; unmatched junction nucleotides: 3. The CDR3 contains 15 residues. CDR1 SEHNR and CDR2 FQNEAQ come from the germline V gene (reference sequence). This CDR3 reads CASSTGLAAYNEQFF. CDR3 nucleotides: TGTGCCAGCAGCACAGGACTAGCGGCCTACAATGAGCAGTTCTTC.